In this sample, the clone carrying this TCR beta chain turned up many times. The CDR3 contains 13 residues. Trimming took 4 bases from V and 0 from J, leaving 4 bases between them. CDR1 SGHKS and CDR2 YYEKEE come from the germline V gene (reference sequence). This sample is part of a study of regulatory T cells in long-lasting Graves disease. iRepertoire HTBI primers and Arm-PCR of CDR3 regions built TCR beta libraries. TCRdb re-derived calls from the multiplex PCR reads in MiXCR, one entry per CDR3 protein. Seen here are about 520,000 distinct CDR3 sequences, around 13% observed once, and the top ten hold over 7%. The time point here: newly diagnosed GD, antithyroid drugs for less than 3 months. PBMCs were the source of the RNA used for TCR sequencing. The same sample was also used in a study of T cells in Graves' hyperthyroidism and ophthalmopathy. According to that study: Most thyroid clonotypes that were expanded above 0.001 also turned up in blood.

The chain links TRBV5-5 to TRBJ1-4; D not certain. The sequence came from a woman in her 30s with Graves disease. Sequenced here: peripheral blood mononuclear cells (PBMCs), sampled at new diagnosis, from a patient treated with antithyroid drugs. CDR3 loop: CASSLTTNEKLFF. The CDR3 DNA reads as TGTGCCAGCAGCCTCACAACTAATGAAAAACTGTTTTTT.